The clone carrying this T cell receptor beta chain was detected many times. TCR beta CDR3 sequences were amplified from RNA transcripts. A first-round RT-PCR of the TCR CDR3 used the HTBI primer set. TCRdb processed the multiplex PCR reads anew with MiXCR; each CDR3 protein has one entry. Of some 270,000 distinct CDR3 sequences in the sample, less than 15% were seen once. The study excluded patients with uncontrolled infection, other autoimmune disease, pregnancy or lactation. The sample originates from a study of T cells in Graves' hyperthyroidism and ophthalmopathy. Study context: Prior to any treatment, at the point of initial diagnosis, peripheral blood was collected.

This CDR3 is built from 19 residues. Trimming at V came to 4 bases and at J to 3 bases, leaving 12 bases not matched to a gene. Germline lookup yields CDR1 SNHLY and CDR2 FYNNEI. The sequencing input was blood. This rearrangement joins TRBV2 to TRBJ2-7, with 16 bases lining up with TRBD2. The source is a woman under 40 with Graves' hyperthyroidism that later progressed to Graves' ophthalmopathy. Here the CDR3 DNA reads TGTGCCAGCAGTGCGGGACTAGCGGGAGGGCAGATGACACGCTACGAGCAGTACTTC. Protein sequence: CASSAGLAGGQMTRYEQYF.